The clone carrying this TCR beta chain was detected ten times or more. Its antigen is not identified. These data belong to a study of regulatory T cells in long-lasting Graves disease. Study results and caveats: There were preferences for TRBV28, TRBJ1-2 and TRBJ2-5 in persistent disease.

The time point here: newly diagnosed GD, antithyroid drugs for less than 3 months. Following extraction of RNA from PBMCs, that RNA was used to make the TCR library. Guidelines of the American Thyroid Association were used to diagnose Graves' disease. Sequencing libraries for TCR beta were prepared with iRepertoire HTBI primers and Arm-PCR of CDR3 regions. TCRdb called the multiplex PCR reads again in MiXCR, with one record for every CDR3 protein. The sample lists some 600,000 distinct CDR3 sequences, 15% to 20% occurring once. CDR3 length: 13 amino acids. V lost 4 bases to trimming and J lost 3 bases, with 9 bases between them. Germline CDR1 is SEHNR and CDR2 is FQNEAQ (reference sequence). These data were likewise used in another study, on T cells in Graves' hyperthyroidism and ophthalmopathy.

The TCR originated in a man between 18 and 29 years old with Graves disease. The rearrangement joins TRBV7-9 to TRBJ1-1, with unresolved D. Sequences were derived from peripheral blood mononuclear cells (PBMCs), sampled at new diagnosis, from a patient treated with antithyroid drugs. CDR3 DNA sequence: TGTGCCAGCAGCTCCCTAGGGTACACTGAAGCTTTCTTT. Amino acid sequence: CASSSLGYTEAFF. The full variable domain, in which reference TRBV7-9 and TRBJ1-1 provide the parts outside the CDR3, is DTGVSQNPRHKITKRGQNVTFRCDPISEHNRLYWYRQTLGQGPEFLTYFQNEAQLEKSRLLSDRFSAERPKGSFSTLEIQRTEQGDSAMYLCASSSLGYTEAFFGQGTRLTVV.